A single sample gave rise to the 10 T cell receptor beta chains below, sequenced in a study of liver allograft versus peripheral blood T cells. Study background: Blood and transplanted-liver T cell receptor repertoires from recipients were compared.

A single record per CDR3 protein comes from TCRdb applying MiXCR to the reads. The sample records around 1,000 distinct CDR3 sequences, roughly 16% being singletons. The source of these receptors is a human patient who had a liver transplant. Some T cells may trace back to the graft donor.

This clonotype qualifies as medium-sized. This rearrangement joins TRBV12-3 or TRBV12-4 to TRBJ1-1, with TRBD1 identical over 12 bases. V gave up 3 bases and J gave up 9 bases; unmatched junction bases: 8. CDR3 length equals 15 residues. This CDR3 is CASSLSGTGGEKAFF. CDR3 coding DNA: TGTGCCAGCAGTTTGTCCGGGACAGGGGGCGAGAAAGCTTTCTTT.

This clonotype is large (0.1 to 1%) by share. The chain has TRBV6-1 and TRBJ1-1, with D perhaps matching TRBD1 (5 bases). V was clipped by 2 bases and J by 4 bases, with 11 bases between them. CDR1 MNHNS and CDR2 SASEGT come from the germline V gene. This CDR3 spans 14 amino acids. The CDR3 DNA follows: TGTGCCAGCAGTGAACAGGGAGGGAGCACTGAAGCTTTCTTT. This translates into CASSEQGGSTEAFF.

This clonotype is labeled medium-sized (0.01 to 0.1%). V and J are TRBV12-3 or TRBV12-4 and TRBJ2-3; D might be TRBD1 or TRBD2, each matching 5 bases. V lost 5 bases and J 5 bases, leaving 8 bases between the germline ends. The CDR3 loop spans 12 amino acids. For the CDR3, the DNA is TGTGCCAGCAGTCGTGGGGGAGATACGCAGTATTTT. Translated, it gives CASSRGGDTQYF.

Relative to its sample, this clonotype is medium-sized. V gene TRBV20-1 combines with J gene TRBJ2-3; D uncertain. Trimming shortened V by 2 bases and J by 5 bases, and 11 bases separated the two germline ends. CDR3 length: 13 residues. Germline lookup yields CDR1 DFQATT and CDR2 SNEGSKA (reference sequence). CDR3 protein: CSARTRSRDTQYF. CDR3 in DNA: TGCAGTGCTAGAACACGTAGTCGAGATACGCAGTATTTT.

Judged by abundance, this clonotype is medium-sized. This chain joins TRBV20-1 and TRBJ2-2; 12 bases map to TRBD2. The CDR3 consists of 15 residues. Germline CDR1 and CDR2: DFQATT and SNEGSKA (reference sequence). With V trimmed by 3 bases and J by 7 bases, 6 bases remained unmatched. CDR3 in DNA: TGCAGTGCTAGTCCGGCTAGCGGGGGGGTCGGGGAGCTGTTTTTT. This translates into CSASPASGGVGELFF.

Relative to its sample, this clonotype is large (0.1 to 1%). V is TRBV28 and J is TRBJ1-4, with 7 positions matching TRBD1. J lost 4 bases, V lost 8 bases, and 16 bases had no gene match. Germline V lookup: CDR1 MDHEN, CDR2 SYDVKM. CDR3 length: 17 residues. The CDR3: CASVSNPGTAINEKLFF. CDR3 DNA sequence: TGTGCCAGCGTTAGTAACCCCGGGACAGCTATTAATGAAAAACTGTTTTTT.

This clonotype has only a few counts. The J gene is TRBJ2-5, the V gene TRBV28; no reliable D call. Trimming shortened V by 2 bases and J by 5 bases, and 3 bases separated the two germline ends. This CDR3 comprises 11 residues. The germline gives CDR1 MDHEN, CDR2 SYDVKM. In nucleotides, the CDR3 is TGTGCCAGCAGTTTACGGGAGACCCAGTACTTC. Translated, it gives CASSLRETQYF.

This clonotype is classed as large. The V call is TRBV18, the J call TRBJ2-7, with a tentative D call TRBD2 (5 bases). This CDR3 is built from 13 residues. The ends were cut back, 6 bases at V and 2 bases at J, with 11 bases in the middle. In germline, CDR1 is KGHSH, CDR2 LQKENI. CDR3 DNA: TGTGCCAGCTCCCTCCTAGCTACCTACGAGCAGTACTTC. It encodes CASSLLATYEQYF.

This clonotype ranks as medium-sized. In DNA form, the CDR3 reads TGTGCCAGCAGCCGGGGACAGGGTGAATCACCCCTCCACTTT. Translation: CASSRGQGESPLHF. The V gene is TRBV7-9, the J gene TRBJ1-6, with TRBD1 matching over 9 bases. Germline trimming cut 5 bases from V and 10 bases from J; bases unmatched to any gene: 6. This CDR3 comprises 14 residues. Germline CDR1 reads SEHNR; CDR2 reads FQNEAQ (reference sequence).

Judged by abundance, this clonotype is medium-sized (0.01 to 0.1%). The chain couples TRBV7-9 to TRBJ1-2, with TRBD1 matching 7 bases. The CDR3 runs 13 residues. Germline V lookup: CDR1 SEHNR, CDR2 FQNEAQ (reference sequence). V was pared by 5 bases and J by 6 bases, with 6 bases of the junction left unmatched. The CDR3 DNA sequence: TGTGCCAGCAGCGCCGACAGGGTGAATGGCTACACCTTC. It encodes CASSADRVNGYTF.